This T cell receptor (beta chain) was documented in a study of T cell responses to AZD1222 COVID-19 vaccine. In the study overall: Doses given second, at about 4 or about 12 weeks, were pooled. Study-level findings and limits: Nearly half of spike-specific TCRs reportedly target variant regions that are unmutated in the B.1.351 and B.1.1.7 variants. Sampling captured repertoires only after the peak T cell response. Donors in the cohort were predominantly white British and more often female, and clonal diversity was possibly underestimated.

The CDR3 extends over 13 amino acids. Trimming removed 6 bases from V and 4 bases from J; junction bases left unmatched: 2. Measured with immunoSEQ multiplex PCR; TCRdb has only the in-frame clones, and not every one. The repertoire holds some 100,000 clones, with roughly nine tenths as singletons. With regard to this clone: The antigen is undetermined.

J is TRBJ1-5 and V is TRBV12-3 or TRBV12-4; TRBD1 matches 8 bases. The sequence was obtained from an adult in good health. The source was peripheral blood, collected on day 0 of AZD1222 vaccination. CDR3 sequence (DNA): TGTGCCAGCAGGGGACAGGTAAATCAGCCCCAGCATTTT. Translating gives CASRGQVNQPQHF.